This T cell receptor beta chain was identified during a study of blood T cell repertoires in COVID-19. Looking at the study overall: The samples span acute and convalescent COVID-19 from the United States, Italy and Spain.

Per germline, CDR1 LGHDT and CDR2 YNNKEL (reference sequence). V lost 4 bases and J 6 bases, leaving 7 bases between the germline ends. The CDR3 has 12 amino acids. Generated by immunoSEQ multiplex PCR, the TCRdb table keeps only in-frame clones and is missing some. The data contain 150,000 to 200,000 clones, 75% to 90% of them singletons. This chain links TRBV3-1 (or the pseudogene TRBV3-2) with TRBJ2-1, with D unresolved. Sequencing input: peripheral blood. The receptor comes from a man aged 65-85 years with active or convalescent COVID-19. The CDR3 coding sequence is TGTGCCAGCAGCCCACTCACCAATGAGCAGTTCTTC. Its protein is CASSPLTNEQFF.